The 9 T cell receptor beta chains below all came from one sample that was sequenced in a study of CD8+CD57+ T cells in acquired aplastic anemia (dated by TCRdb to between 2017 and 2018). The instrument given in TCRdb is Illumina HiSeq 2000. Genomic DNA was used as template for profiling of TCR beta VDJ combinations and CDR3 sequences. TCRdb reprocessing: public reads trimmed at Q25 with fastp, clones called with MiXCR, in-frame beta chains kept. Here each entry gathers all rows of one CDR3 protein and keeps the most common genes and DNA. This sample comprises fewer than 150,000 distinct CDR3 sequences, 48% of them detected only once. The top ten clones comprise 2% to 3% of the sample. The sequenced sample consisted of sorted CD4+, CD8+, or CD8+CD57+ T cells (not recorded which) from PBMCs. The receptors here all came from a human donor in good health, serving as a control.

Only a few counts were recorded for this clonotype. This sequence joins TRBV29-1 and TRBJ1-1, with 7 bases lining up with TRBD1. This CDR3 spans 14 amino acids. Looked up from germline, CDR1 is SQVTM and CDR2 is ANQGSEA. The V and J ends lost 6 bases and 3 bases, in that order; junction bases with no gene match: 10. CDR3 loop: CSVNEGGADTEAFF. The DNA for the CDR3 is TGCAGCGTGAACGAAGGGGGCGCGGACACTGAAGCTTTCTTT.

The rearrangement joins TRBV20-1 to TRBJ2-7; possibly TRBD1 or TRBD2 for D (6 bases each). The V end lost 5 bases, the J end lost 4 bases, and 18 bases lay between the germline ends. This CDR3 region has 14 residues. Germline CDR1 and CDR2: DFQATT and SNEGSKA (reference sequence). The CDR3, as DNA: TGCAGTGCTCGCTCCGCGGGACACGAATACGAGCAGTACTTC. It translates to CSARSAGHEYEQYF.

The chain carries TRBV10-2 and TRBJ1-1; maybe TRBD1 (5 bases). The CDR3 loop spans 14 amino acids. Trimming took 6 bases from V and 5 from J, leaving 16 bases between them. The germline V gene has CDR1 WSHSY and CDR2 SAAADI. CDR3 in DNA: TGCGCCAGCAGACTGAACCAGGGATCTACTGAAGCTTTCTTT. Protein: CASRLNQGSTEAFF.

This chain joins TRBV20-1 and TRBJ1-2; 7 nucleotides agree with TRBD1. The CDR3 covers 12 residues. Losses at the gene ends were 6 bases for V and 4 bases for J; bases not matched to a gene: 5. CDR1 and CDR2 (germline): DFQATT, SNEGSKA (reference sequence). The CDR3 loop reads CSATDRFYGYTF. As DNA, the CDR3 is TGCAGTGCCACGGACAGGTTCTATGGCTACACCTTC.

There are many counts of this clonotype. J is TRBJ2-1 and V is TRBV7-3; a weak D match, TRBD1 (6 bases). V was shortened by 2 bases and J by 7 bases, with 12 bases between the two germline ends. The CDR3 has 14 amino acids. Per germline, CDR1 SGHTA and CDR2 FQGTGA. The CDR3 DNA reads as TGTGCCAGCAGCTTATCCCCCAGGGGTAATGAGCAGTTCTTC. Protein sequence: CASSLSPRGNEQFF.

This clonotype has ten or more counts. The chain is built from TRBV12-3 or TRBV12-4 and TRBJ2-4; 7 positions match TRBD1. The CDR3 runs to 14 residues. Trimming at V came to 11 bases and at J to 5 bases, leaving 12 bases not matched to a gene. The CDR3 DNA follows: TGTGCCGTAAGCAAGGGGGCGTTAGAAAACATTCAGTACTTC. It yields the protein CAVSKGALENIQYF.

The gene calls are TRBV2 and TRBJ2-1, with D maybe TRBD2 (5 bases). From germline, CDR1 is SNHLY and CDR2 FYNNEI. This CDR3 has 12 residues. The V gene lost 5 bases and the J gene lost 4 bases, with 6 bases spanning the gap. The CDR3 sequence: CASSRGYNEQFF. The CDR3 bases are TGTGCCAGCAGTCGCGGGTACAATGAGCAGTTCTTC.

Regarding this clonotype: The junction differs from germline at one of its ends, possibly a read error. This sequence joins TRBV5-8 and TRBJ1-2, with D possibly TRBD1 on 5 matching bases. Per the germline V gene, CDR1 is SGHTS and CDR2 is YDEGEE. The CDR3 covers 14 residues. CDR3 protein: CVSSQGRGSYGYTF. The CDR3 nucleotides are TGTGTCAGCAGCCAAGGGCGGGGGAGCTATGGCTACACCTTC.

The J gene is TRBJ2-2, the V gene TRBV5-1; 9 nucleotides align to TRBD1. Germline V gives CDR1 SGHRS, CDR2 YFSETQ. This CDR3 region has 16 residues. The ends lost 0 bases at V and 0 bases at J; junction bases unmatched: 0. The CDR3 DNA follows: TGCGCCAGCAGCTTGGGACAGGGGGCGAACACCGGGGAGCTGTTTTTT. Translation: CASSLGQGANTGELFF.